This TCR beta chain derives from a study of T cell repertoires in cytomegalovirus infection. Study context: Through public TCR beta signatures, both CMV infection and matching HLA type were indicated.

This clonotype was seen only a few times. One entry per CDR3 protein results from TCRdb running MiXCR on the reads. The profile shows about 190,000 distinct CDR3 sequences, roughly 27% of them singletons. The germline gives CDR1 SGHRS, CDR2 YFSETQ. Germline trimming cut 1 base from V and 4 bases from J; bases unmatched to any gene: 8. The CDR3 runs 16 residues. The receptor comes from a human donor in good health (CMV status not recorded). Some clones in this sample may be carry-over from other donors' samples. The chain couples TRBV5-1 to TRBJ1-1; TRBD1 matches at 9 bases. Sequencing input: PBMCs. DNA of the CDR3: TGCGCCAGCAGCTTGCTACAGGGGGCCTTAGGCACTGAAGCTTTCTTT. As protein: CASSLLQGALGTEAFF.